These 21 T cell receptor beta chains originate from one sample sequenced in a study of PD-1 blockade in classical Hodgkin lymphoma. Each of the patients experienced relapse following autologous stem cell transplantation, and their brentuximab vedotin exposure differed. TCRdb keeps only in-frame clones here, not all; method: immunoSEQ multiplex PCR. The table records about 40,000 clones, almost 70% of them present only once. Specimen: peripheral blood mononuclear cells (PBMCs), collected before the second cycle of nivolumab. Every receptor here comes from a human donor with classical Hodgkin lymphoma.

In its sample, this clone was seen once. CDR3: CASSFQGKNTEAFF. In nucleotides, the CDR3 is TGTGCCAGCTCATTCCAGGGGAAGAACACTGAAGCTTTCTTT. V usage is TRBV18 and J usage is TRBJ1-1; perhaps TRBD1 as D (6 bases). Deletions cut 5 bases from V and 1 base from J, with 11 bases between. The germline CDR1 and CDR2 sequences are KGHSH and LQKENI. This CDR3 comprises 14 residues. The full variable domain, in which reference TRBV18 and TRBJ1-1 provide the parts outside the CDR3, is NAGVMQNPRHLVRRRGQEARLRCSPMKGHSHVYWYRQLPEEGLKFMVYLQKENIIDESGMPKERFSAEFPKEGPSILRIQQVVRGDSAAYFCASSFQGKNTEAFFGQGTRLTVV.

This clone was recorded only once. V gene TRBV6-5 combines with J gene TRBJ2-7, with D possibly being TRBD1 (6 bases). The germline V gene encodes CDR1 MNHEY and CDR2 SVGAGI. The CDR3 loop spans 14 amino acids. V lost 5 bases and J 2 bases, leaving 13 bases between the germline ends. Here the CDR3 reads CASSPPGQTYEQYF. CDR3 bases: TGTGCCAGCAGTCCCCCGGGACAAACCTACGAGCAGTACTTC.

This clone was counted a few times. The chain carries TRBV5-4 and TRBJ1-3; no clear D. The CDR3 sequence is 15 residues long. Trimming removed 2 bases at V and 0 bases at J, with 9 bases between. CDR1 is SGHNT and CDR2 is YYREEE in the germline V gene (reference sequence). This chain's CDR3 is CASSLDMSSGNTIYF. DNA of the CDR3: TGTGCCAGCAGCTTAGACATGAGCTCTGGAAACACCATATATTTT.

V and J are TRBV18 and TRBJ2-6, with unresolved D. Trimming removed 0 bases at V and 0 bases at J, with 3 bases between. The CDR3 length is 15 residues. CDR1 and CDR2 from the germline V gene are KGHSH and LQKENI. The CDR3 DNA sequence: TGTGCCAGCTCACCACCGGGCTCTGGGGCCAACGTCCTGACTTTC. Protein sequence: CASSPPGSGANVLTF.

The CDR3 protein is CASSTDGTPSEKLFF. The CDR3 DNA is TGTGCCAGCAGTACCGACGGGACCCCTAGTGAAAAACTGTTTTTT. The rearrangement joins TRBV2 to TRBJ1-4; D is possibly TRBD1 (5 bases). The germline gives CDR1 SNHLY, CDR2 FYNNEI. The CDR3 loop spans 15 amino acids. V lost 5 bases to trimming and J lost 7 bases, with 17 bases between them.

The rearrangement links TRBV6-5 to TRBJ2-7, with 11 nucleotides matching TRBD2. Losses at the gene ends were 6 bases for V and 4 bases for J; bases not matched to a gene: 2. The V gene's germline CDR1 is MNHEY and CDR2 SVGAGI. The CDR3 is 13 amino acids. In nucleotides, the CDR3 is TGTGCCAGCAGACTAGCGGGAGAGTACGAGCAGTACTTC. It codes for CASRLAGEYEQYF.

This chain connects TRBV9 to TRBJ2-7; 8 nucleotides line up with TRBD1. Germline lookup yields CDR1 SGDLS and CDR2 YYNGEE. The CDR3 is made up of 16 amino acids. Losses at the gene ends were 2 bases for V and 4 bases for J; bases not matched to a gene: 11. CDR3 region: CASSVDGTGRFYEQYF. The CDR3 region has the DNA TGTGCCAGCAGCGTCGACGGGACAGGCCGCTTTTACGAGCAGTACTTC.

The chain has TRBV4-1 and TRBJ2-1; the match to TRBD2 covers 7 bases. CDR1 MGHRA and CDR2 YSYEKL come from the germline V gene. Germline trimming cut 0 bases from V and 0 bases from J; bases unmatched to any gene: 5. The CDR3 consists of 17 residues. CDR3 DNA: TGCGCCAGCAGCCAAGAATCCGGCGGGAGCTCCTACAATGAGCAGTTCTTC. Translation gives CASSQESGGSSYNEQFF.

V is TRBV10-3 and J is TRBJ2-7; TRBD1 is a possible D gene (6 bases). Per the germline V gene, CDR1 is ENHRY and CDR2 is SYGVKD. Trimming took 9 bases from V and 7 from J, leaving 19 bases between them. The CDR3 has 13 residues. The DNA for the CDR3 is TGTGCCATTCAACAGGGTACTCCTACGGAGCAGTACTTC. The encoded protein is CAIQQGTPTEQYF.

The CDR3 DNA reads TGTGCCAGCAGCTTAGGTCAGGGCTCCTACAATGAGCAGTTCTTC. It is translated as CASSLGQGSYNEQFF. V and J are TRBV7-6 and TRBJ2-1; D perhaps matches TRBD1 (5 bases). Germline values: CDR1 SGHVS, CDR2 FNYEAQ. The CDR3 totals 15 residues. V lost 1 base, J lost 0 bases, and 7 bases lay in between.

The V gene is TRBV5-1, the J gene TRBJ2-1; the D gene is possibly TRBD2 (5 bases). Trimming removed 1 base from V and 7 bases from J, with 12 bases in between. The CDR3 extends over 14 amino acids. Germline lookup yields CDR1 SGHRS and CDR2 YFSETQ. Here the CDR3 reads CASSLNGMGNEQFF. In DNA, the CDR3 is TGCGCCAGCAGCTTGAACGGGATGGGAAATGAGCAGTTCTTC. The full variable domain, with the rest looked up from reference TRBV5-1 and TRBJ2-1, is KAGVTQTPRYLIKTRGQQVTLSCSPISGHRSVSWYQQTPGQGLQFLFEYFSETQRNKGNFPGRFSGRQFSNSRSEMNVSTLELGDSALYLCASSLNGMGNEQFFGPGTRLTVL.

This clone is a singleton in its sample. V and J are TRBV2 and TRBJ1-5, with unresolved D. V lost 7 bases, J lost 6 bases, and 10 bases lay in between. The CDR3 is 12 amino acids. The V gene's germline CDR1 is SNHLY and CDR2 FYNNEI. CDR3 bases: TGTGCCAGCACTGCCACTGGTCAGCCCCAGCATTTT. It yields the protein CASTATGQPQHF.

This clone was counted a single time. The gene calls are TRBV5-3 and TRBJ2-7; D assignment may be TRBD1 or TRBD2 (5 bases each). TRBV5-3 is an ORF; its function is uncertain. This CDR3 region has 15 residues. Trimming took 4 bases from V and 3 from J, leaving 17 bases between them. The CDR3 DNA sequence: TGTGCCAGAAGCGGAAAAGCGGACACAATCTACGAGCAGTACTTC. This sequence encodes CARSGKADTIYEQYF.

V usage is TRBV27 and J usage is TRBJ2-2; 8 bases map to TRBD2. Germline V lookup: CDR1 MNHEY, CDR2 SMNVEV (reference sequence). The CDR3 consists of 15 residues. J lost 7 bases, V lost 0 bases, and 4 bases had no gene match. In nucleotides, the CDR3 is TGTGCCAGCAGTTTATCGGGACTAGTAGTCGGGGAGCTGTTTTTT. Translated: CASSLSGLVVGELFF.

The chain uses TRBV4-1 and TRBJ1-5; possible D gene TRBD1, 6 bases. This CDR3 has 18 residues. V was cut by 0 bases and J by 7 bases, with 22 bases left in between. CDR1 and CDR2 from the germline V gene are MGHRA and YSYEKL. As DNA, the CDR3 is TGCGCCAGCAGCCAAGATCAAGACCCCAGGGGCACCTGGCAGCCCCAGCATTTT. This codes for CASSQDQDPRGTWQPQHF.

The chain combines TRBV5-4 with TRBJ2-1; 11 positions agree with TRBD2. After removal of 4 bases from V and 3 bases from J, the junction contained 3 bases not matched to a gene. The germline V gene has CDR1 SGHNT and CDR2 YYREEE (reference sequence). The CDR3 runs to 15 residues. CDR3 in DNA: TGTGCCAGCAGCAACGGGACTAGCGGCTACAATGAGCAGTTCTTC. It codes for CASSNGTSGYNEQFF.

This chain uses TRBV7-9 with TRBJ2-2; D unresolved. CDR3 size: 13 residues. Looked up from germline, CDR1 is SEHNR and CDR2 is FQNEAQ (reference sequence). The germline V and J ends were trimmed by 7 bases and 5 bases, with 11 bases remaining between them. This CDR3 is CASTPKVTGELFF. CDR3 DNA sequence: TGTGCCAGCACCCCTAAAGTGACCGGGGAGCTGTTTTTT.

The genes are TRBV28 and TRBJ1-2; possibly TRBD1 for D (6 bases). Trimming removed 4 bases from V and 10 bases from J, with 19 bases in between. This CDR3 spans 14 amino acids. Germline assignment: CDR1 MDHEN and CDR2 SYDVKM. The CDR3 region is CASSSGQLPRDYTF. In DNA form, the CDR3 reads TGTGCCAGCAGTTCCGGACAGCTACCCCGGGACTACACCTTC.

The chain uses TRBV7-2 and TRBJ2-3, with D maybe TRBD2 (6 bases). The CDR3 runs to 14 residues. The V end lost 5 bases, the J end lost 0 bases, and 9 bases lay between the germline ends. CDR1 SGHTA and CDR2 FQGNSA come from the germline V gene. In nucleotides, the CDR3 is TGTGCCAGCAGCATGAGCGGGAGCACAGATACGCAGTATTTT. Translation gives CASSMSGSTDTQYF.

Turning to this clone: Other DNA sequences in the same sample also yield this CDR3. The gene calls are TRBV7-9 and TRBJ2-7; unclear D gene. Germline V gives CDR1 SEHNR, CDR2 FQNEAQ (reference sequence). Trimming took 0 bases from V and 2 from J, leaving 5 bases between them. The length of the CDR3 is 13 residues. CDR3 protein: CASSLAATYEQYF. The CDR3 region has the DNA TGTGCCAGCAGCTTAGCCGCGACCTACGAGCAGTACTTC.

The rearrangement links TRBV28 to TRBJ1-1; D gene ambiguous. CDR1 is MDHEN and CDR2 is SYDVKM in the germline V gene. V lost 5 bases and J 0 bases, leaving 7 bases between the germline ends. The CDR3 is made up of 13 amino acids. The CDR3 DNA reads TGTGCCAGCAGTATTAGGGTGAACACTGAAGCTTTCTTT. Translation: CASSIRVNTEAFF.